These T cell receptor beta chains were read from a single sample in a study of shared clonotypes between healthy human individuals. Sequencing was performed with immunoSEQ multiplex PCR; in TCRdb, only in-frame clones are kept and a portion is missing. The sample holds about 680,000 clones, 73% seen once. What was sequenced was memory CD4+ T cells sorted from blood. These receptors were collected from a woman aged 25 to 45 in good health. CDR3s include the opening cysteine and the closing phenylalanine or tryptophan. Each record gives: V gene, clone size, J gene, D gene, CDR3 DNA, CDR3 protein. A D gene is named only where the DNA matches it firmly. Only some rows state a clone size, as once, few, many or a class for expanded clones.

TRBV11-3,NA,TRBJ2-1,NA,TGTGCCAGCAGCTTAGAGGGGGGCGGGCAGTTCTTC,CASSLEGGGQFF
TRBV7-2,few,TRBJ2-1,NA,TGTGCCAGCAGCCCCCCTGTCCCCTACAATGAGCAGTTCTTC,CASSPPVPYNEQFF
TRBV18,NA,TRBJ1-2,NA,TGTGCCAGCTCACCCACACCAGAACCCCCCTATGGCTACACCTTC,CASSPTPEPPYGYTF
TRBV19,NA,TRBJ1-1,NA,TGTGCCAGTAGTCAGCAGGGTTGGACTGAAGCTTTCTTT,CASSQQGWTEAFF
TRBV6-1,NA,TRBJ2-2,TRBD1,TGTGCCAGCAGTGAACAGGGGGCGCGTAACACCGGGGAGCTGTTTTTT,CASSEQGARNTGELFF
TRBV5-4,NA,TRBJ2-3,TRBD2,TGTGCCAGCAGCTCAGGGACTAGCGGGATGTGGTCAGATACGCAGTATTTT,CASSSGTSGMWSDTQYF
TRBV10-2,NA,TRBJ2-5,NA,TGCGCCAGCAGAGCCCTTGCCAGGGTAGAGACCCAGTACTTC,CASRALARVETQYF
TRBV19,NA,TRBJ2-1,NA,TGTGCCAGTAGCCATTACCTACAGAGACTGAAGTACAATGAGCAGTTCTTC,CASSHYLQRLKYNEQFF
TRBV28,NA,TRBJ1-4,TRBD1,TGTGCCAGCAGTCCCCTTATGTCAGGGGGCGGATACGAAAAACTGTTTTTT,CASSPLMSGGGYEKLFF
TRBV27,NA,TRBJ2-7,TRBD2,TGTGCCAGCAGTTTATCCCCCTATAGCGGGAGAAGGTACGAGCAGTACTTC,CASSLSPYSGRRYEQYF
TRBV15,NA,TRBJ2-3,NA,TGTGCCACCAGCAGAGATTTTGAGAGGAGCACGGATACGCAGTATTTT,CATSRDFERSTDTQYF
TRBV30,NA,TRBJ2-3,NA,TGTGCCTGGATCGTTAAGAGCACAGATACGCAGTATTTT,CAWIVKSTDTQYF
TRBV7-9,few,TRBJ1-2,TRBD1,TGTGCCAGCAGCTTGACAGGGCTGGGAGGGTATGGCTACACCTTC,CASSLTGLGGYGYTF
TRBV11-2,NA,TRBJ2-7,NA,TGTGCCAGCAGCTTAGGTCGAGGCTCCTACGAGCAGTACTTC,CASSLGRGSYEQYF
TRBV19,few,TRBJ1-3,NA,TGTGCCAGTAGTGAGACAGTTTCGAGCTCTGGAAACACCATATATTTT,CASSETVSSSGNTIYF
TRBV27,NA,TRBJ1-2,TRBD1,TGTGCCAGCAGTGGGCCGGGACAGGGGAACTATGGCTACACCTTC,CASSGPGQGNYGYTF
TRBV19,few,TRBJ1-1,NA,TGTGCCAGTAGGAGACAGGAATTCACTGAAGCTTTCTTT,CASRRQEFTEAFF
TRBV19,NA,TRBJ1-5,NA,TGTGCCAGTAGTATAGTAGCAGACGGCAATCAGCCCCAGCATTTT,CASSIVADGNQPQHF